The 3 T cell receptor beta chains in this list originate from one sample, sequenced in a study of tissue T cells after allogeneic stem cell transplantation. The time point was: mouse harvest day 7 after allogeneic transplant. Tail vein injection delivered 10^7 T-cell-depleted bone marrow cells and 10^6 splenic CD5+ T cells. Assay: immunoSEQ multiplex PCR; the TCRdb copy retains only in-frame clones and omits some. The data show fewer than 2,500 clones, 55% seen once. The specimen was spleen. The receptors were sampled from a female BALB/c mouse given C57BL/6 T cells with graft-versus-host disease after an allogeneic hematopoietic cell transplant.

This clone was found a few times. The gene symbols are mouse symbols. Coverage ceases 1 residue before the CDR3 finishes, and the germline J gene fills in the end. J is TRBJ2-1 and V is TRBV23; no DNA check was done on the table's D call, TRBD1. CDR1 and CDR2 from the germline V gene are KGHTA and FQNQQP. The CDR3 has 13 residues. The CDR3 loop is CSSVDSNYAEQFF. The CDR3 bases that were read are TGCTCCAGCGTAGACAGTAACTATGCTGAGCAGTTC.

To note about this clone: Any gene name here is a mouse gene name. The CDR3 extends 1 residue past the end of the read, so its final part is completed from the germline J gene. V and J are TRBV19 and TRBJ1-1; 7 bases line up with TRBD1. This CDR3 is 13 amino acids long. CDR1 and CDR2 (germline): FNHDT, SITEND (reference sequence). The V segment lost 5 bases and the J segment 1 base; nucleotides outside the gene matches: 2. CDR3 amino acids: CASRGTVNTEVFF. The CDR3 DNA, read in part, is TGTGCCAGCAGAGGGACAGTAAACACAGAAGTCTTC.

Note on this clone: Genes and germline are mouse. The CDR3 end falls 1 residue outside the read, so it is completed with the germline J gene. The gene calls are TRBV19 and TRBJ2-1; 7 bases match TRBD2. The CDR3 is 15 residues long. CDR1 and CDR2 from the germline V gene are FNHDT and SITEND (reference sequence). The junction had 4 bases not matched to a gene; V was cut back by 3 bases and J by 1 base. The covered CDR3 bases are TGTGCCAGCAGTAATACTGGGGTGAACTATGCTGAGCAGTTC. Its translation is CASSNTGVNYAEQF. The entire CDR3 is CASSNTGVNYAEQFF.